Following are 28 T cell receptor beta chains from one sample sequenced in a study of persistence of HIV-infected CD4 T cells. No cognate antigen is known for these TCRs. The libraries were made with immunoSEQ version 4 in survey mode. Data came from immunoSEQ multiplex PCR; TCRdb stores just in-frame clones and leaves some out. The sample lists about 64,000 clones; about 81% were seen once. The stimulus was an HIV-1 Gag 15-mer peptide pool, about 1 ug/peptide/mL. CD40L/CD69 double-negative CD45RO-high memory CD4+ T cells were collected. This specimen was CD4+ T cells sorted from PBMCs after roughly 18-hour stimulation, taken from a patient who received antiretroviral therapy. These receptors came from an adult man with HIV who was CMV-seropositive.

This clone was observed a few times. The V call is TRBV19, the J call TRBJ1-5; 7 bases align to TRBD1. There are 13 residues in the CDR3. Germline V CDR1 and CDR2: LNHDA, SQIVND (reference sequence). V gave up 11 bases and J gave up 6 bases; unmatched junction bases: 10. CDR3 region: CASTQTGFQPQHF. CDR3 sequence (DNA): TGTGCCTCCACCCAGACAGGGTTTCAGCCCCAGCATTTT. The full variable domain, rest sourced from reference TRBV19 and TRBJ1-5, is DGGITQSPKYLFRKEGQNVTLSCEQNLNHDAMYWYRQDPGQGLRLIYYSQIVNDFQKGDIAEGYSVSREKKESFPLTVTSAQKNPTAFYLCASTQTGFQPQHFGDGTRLSIL.

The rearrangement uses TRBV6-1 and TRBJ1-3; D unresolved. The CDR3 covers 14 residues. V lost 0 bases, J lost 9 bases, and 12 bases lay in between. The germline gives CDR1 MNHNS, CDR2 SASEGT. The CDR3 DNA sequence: TGTGCCAGCAGTGAAGCGGGTTACGTTGCCACCATATATTTT. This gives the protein CASSEAGYVATIYF.

In DNA form, the CDR3 reads TGCGCCAGCAGATTCGACAGGGGGAATTTCCGCTACGAGCAGTACTTC. This encodes CASRFDRGNFRYEQYF. V and J are TRBV23-1 and TRBJ2-7, with 9 bases fitting TRBD1. TRBV23-1 is classed as an ORF, of uncertain function. The CDR3 loop spans 16 amino acids. With V trimmed by 6 bases and J by 3 bases, 12 bases remained unmatched.

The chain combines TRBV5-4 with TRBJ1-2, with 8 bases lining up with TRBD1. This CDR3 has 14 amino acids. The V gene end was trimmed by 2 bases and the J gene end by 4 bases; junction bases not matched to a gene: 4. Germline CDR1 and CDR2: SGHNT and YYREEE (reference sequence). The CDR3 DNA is TGTGCCAGCAGCTTAGGACAGGGAATCTATGGCTACACCTTC. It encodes CASSLGQGIYGYTF.

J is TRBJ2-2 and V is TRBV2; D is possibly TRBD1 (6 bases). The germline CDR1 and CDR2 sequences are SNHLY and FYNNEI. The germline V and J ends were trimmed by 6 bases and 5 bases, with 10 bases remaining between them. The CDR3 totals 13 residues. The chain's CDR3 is CASRAGVTGELFF. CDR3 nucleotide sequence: TGTGCCAGCAGAGCAGGGGTAACCGGGGAGCTGTTTTTT.

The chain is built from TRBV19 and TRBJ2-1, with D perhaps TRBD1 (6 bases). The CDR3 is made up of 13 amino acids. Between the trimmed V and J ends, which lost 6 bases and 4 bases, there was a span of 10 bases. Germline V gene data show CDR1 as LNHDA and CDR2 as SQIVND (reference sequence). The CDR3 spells CASRGAAYNEQFF. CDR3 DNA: TGTGCCAGTAGGGGGGCAGCTTACAATGAGCAGTTCTTC.

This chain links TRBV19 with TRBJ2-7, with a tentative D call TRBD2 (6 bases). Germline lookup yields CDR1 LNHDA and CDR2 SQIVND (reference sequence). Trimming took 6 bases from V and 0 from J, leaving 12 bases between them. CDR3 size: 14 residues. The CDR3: CASREGIYSYEQYF. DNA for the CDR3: TGTGCCAGTAGGGAGGGGATATACTCCTACGAGCAGTACTTC. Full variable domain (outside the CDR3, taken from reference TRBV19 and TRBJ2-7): DGGITQSPKYLFRKEGQNVTLSCEQNLNHDAMYWYRQDPGQGLRLIYYSQIVNDFQKGDIAEGYSVSREKKESFPLTVTSAQKNPTAFYLCASREGIYSYEQYFGPGTRLTVT.

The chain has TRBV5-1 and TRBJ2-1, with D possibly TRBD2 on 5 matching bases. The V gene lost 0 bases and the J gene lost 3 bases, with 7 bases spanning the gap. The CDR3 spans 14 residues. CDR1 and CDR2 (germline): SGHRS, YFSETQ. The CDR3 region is CASSLDGNYNEQFF. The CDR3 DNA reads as TGCGCCAGCAGCTTGGACGGGAACTACAATGAGCAGTTCTTC.

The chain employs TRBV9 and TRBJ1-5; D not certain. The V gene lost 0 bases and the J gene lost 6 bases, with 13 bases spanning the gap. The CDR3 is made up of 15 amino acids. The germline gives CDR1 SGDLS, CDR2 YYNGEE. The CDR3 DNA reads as TGTGCCAGCAGCGTAGGTCCGGCAGTAACTCAGCCCCAGCATTTT. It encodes CASSVGPAVTQPQHF.

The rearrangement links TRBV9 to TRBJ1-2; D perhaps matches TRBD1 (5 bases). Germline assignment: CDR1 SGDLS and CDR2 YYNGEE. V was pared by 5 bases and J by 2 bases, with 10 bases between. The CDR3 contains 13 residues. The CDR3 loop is CASRSEGNYGYTF. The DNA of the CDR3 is TGTGCCAGCAGGTCGGAGGGGAACTATGGCTACACCTTC.

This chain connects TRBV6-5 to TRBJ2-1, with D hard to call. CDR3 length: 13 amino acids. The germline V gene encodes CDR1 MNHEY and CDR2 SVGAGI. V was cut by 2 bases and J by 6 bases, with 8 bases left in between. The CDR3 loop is CASSYLNSNEQFF. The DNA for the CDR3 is TGTGCCAGCAGTTACCTAAACAGCAATGAGCAGTTCTTC.

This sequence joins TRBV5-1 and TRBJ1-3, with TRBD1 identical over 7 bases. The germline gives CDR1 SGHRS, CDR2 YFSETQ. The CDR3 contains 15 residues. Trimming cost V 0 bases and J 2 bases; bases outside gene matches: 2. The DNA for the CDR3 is TGCGCCAGCAGCTTGGGGGGACAGCCTGGAAACACCATATATTTT. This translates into CASSLGGQPGNTIYF.

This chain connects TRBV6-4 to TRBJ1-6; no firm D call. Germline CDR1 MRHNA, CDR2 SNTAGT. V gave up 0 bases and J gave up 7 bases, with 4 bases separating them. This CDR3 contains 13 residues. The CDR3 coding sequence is TGTGCCAGCAGTGACTCAGAAAATTCACCCCTCCACTTT. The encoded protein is CASSDSENSPLHF.

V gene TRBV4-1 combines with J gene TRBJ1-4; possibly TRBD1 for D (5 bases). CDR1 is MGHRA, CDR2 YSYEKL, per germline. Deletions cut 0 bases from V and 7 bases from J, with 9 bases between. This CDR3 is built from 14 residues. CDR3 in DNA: TGCGCCAGCAGCCAAGACAGGGCCGGTGAAAAACTGTTTTTT. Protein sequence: CASSQDRAGEKLFF.

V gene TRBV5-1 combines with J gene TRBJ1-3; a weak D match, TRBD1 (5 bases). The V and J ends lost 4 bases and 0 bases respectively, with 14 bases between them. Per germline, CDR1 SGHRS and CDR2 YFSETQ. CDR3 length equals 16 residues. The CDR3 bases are TGCGCCAGCAGCCTGACGACAGACCTCTCTGGAAACACCATATATTTT. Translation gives CASSLTTDLSGNTIYF.

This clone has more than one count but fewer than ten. The CDR3 is CASSPQTRGGGETQYF. In DNA, the CDR3 is TGTGCCAGCAGCCCCCAGACGCGGGGGGGCGGGGAGACCCAGTACTTC. The rearrangement links TRBV7-6 to TRBJ2-5; 9 bases are a match to TRBD2. Germline assignment: CDR1 SGHVS and CDR2 FNYEAQ. The CDR3 runs to 16 residues. J was trimmed by 5 bases and V by 5 bases; bases with no gene match: 12.

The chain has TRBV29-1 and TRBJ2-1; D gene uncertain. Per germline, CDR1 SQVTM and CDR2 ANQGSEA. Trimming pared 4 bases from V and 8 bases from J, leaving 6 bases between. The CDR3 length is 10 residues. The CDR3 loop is CSVALDEQFF. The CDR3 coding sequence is TGCAGCGTTGCCCTCGATGAGCAGTTCTTC.

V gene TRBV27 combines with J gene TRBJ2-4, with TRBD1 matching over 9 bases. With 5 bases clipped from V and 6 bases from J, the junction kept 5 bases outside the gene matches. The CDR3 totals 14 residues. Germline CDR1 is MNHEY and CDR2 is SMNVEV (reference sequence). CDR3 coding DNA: TGTGCCAGCAGTCCCCGGGGACAGGGAAACATTCAGTACTTC. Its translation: CASSPRGQGNIQYF.

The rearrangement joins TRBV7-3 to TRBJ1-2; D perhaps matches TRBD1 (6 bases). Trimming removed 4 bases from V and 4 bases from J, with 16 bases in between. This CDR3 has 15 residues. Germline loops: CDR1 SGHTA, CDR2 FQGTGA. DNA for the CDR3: TGTGCCAGCAGCTCGATAACGGGACACAGCTATGGCTACACCTTC. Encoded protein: CASSSITGHSYGYTF. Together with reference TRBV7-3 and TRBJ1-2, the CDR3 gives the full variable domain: GAGVSQTPSNKVTEKGKYVELRCDPISGHTALYWYRQSLGQGPEFLIYFQGTGAADDSGLPNDRFFAVRPEGSVSTLKIQRTERGDSAVYLCASSSITGHSYGYTFGSGTRLTVV.

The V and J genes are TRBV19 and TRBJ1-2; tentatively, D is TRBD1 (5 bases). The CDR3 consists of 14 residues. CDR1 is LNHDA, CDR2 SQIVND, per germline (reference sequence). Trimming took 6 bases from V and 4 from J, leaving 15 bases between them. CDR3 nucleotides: TGTGCCAGTAGCCCGGACATGGAAGGCTATGGCTACACCTTC. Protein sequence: CASSPDMEGYGYTF. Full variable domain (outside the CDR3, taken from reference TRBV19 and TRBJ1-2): DGGITQSPKYLFRKEGQNVTLSCEQNLNHDAMYWYRQDPGQGLRLIYYSQIVNDFQKGDIAEGYSVSREKKESFPLTVTSAQKNPTAFYLCASSPDMEGYGYTFGSGTRLTVV.

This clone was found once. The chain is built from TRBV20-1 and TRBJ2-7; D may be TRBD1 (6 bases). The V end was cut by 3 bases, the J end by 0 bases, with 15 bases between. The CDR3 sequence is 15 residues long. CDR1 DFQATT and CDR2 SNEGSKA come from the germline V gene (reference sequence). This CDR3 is CSASFGGRSSYEQYF. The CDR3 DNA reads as TGCAGTGCTAGTTTTGGGGGCAGGAGCTCCTACGAGCAGTACTTC.

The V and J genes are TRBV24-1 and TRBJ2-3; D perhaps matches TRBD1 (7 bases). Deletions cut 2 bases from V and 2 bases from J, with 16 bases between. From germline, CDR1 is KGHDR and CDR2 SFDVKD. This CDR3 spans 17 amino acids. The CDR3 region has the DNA TGTGCCACCAGTGATTCTAGTCCAGGGGGGATCACAGATACGCAGTATTTT. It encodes CATSDSSPGGITDTQYF.

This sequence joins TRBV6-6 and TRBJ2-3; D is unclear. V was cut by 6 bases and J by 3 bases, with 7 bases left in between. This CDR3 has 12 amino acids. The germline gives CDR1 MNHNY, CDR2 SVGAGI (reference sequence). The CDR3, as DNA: TGTGCCAGCAGAGTGGGAACAGATACGCAGTATTTT. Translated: CASRVGTDTQYF.

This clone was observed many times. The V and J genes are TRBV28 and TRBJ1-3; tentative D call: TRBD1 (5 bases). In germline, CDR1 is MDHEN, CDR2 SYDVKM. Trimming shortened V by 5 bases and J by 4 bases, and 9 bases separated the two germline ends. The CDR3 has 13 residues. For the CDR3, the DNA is TGTGCCAGCAGTGGAGGGGCAGGAAACACCATATATTTT. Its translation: CASSGGAGNTIYF. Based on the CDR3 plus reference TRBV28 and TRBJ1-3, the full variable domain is DVKVTQSSRYLVKRTGEKVFLECVQDMDHENMFWYRQDPGLGLRLIYFSYDVKMKEKGDIPEGYSVSREKKERFSLILESASTNQTSMYLCASSGGAGNTIYFGEGSWLTVV.

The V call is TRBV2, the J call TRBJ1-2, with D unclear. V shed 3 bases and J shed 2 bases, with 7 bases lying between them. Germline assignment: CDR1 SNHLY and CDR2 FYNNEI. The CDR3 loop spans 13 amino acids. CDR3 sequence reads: CASSEKVNYGYTF. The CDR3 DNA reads TGTGCCAGCAGTGAGAAGGTGAACTATGGCTACACCTTC.

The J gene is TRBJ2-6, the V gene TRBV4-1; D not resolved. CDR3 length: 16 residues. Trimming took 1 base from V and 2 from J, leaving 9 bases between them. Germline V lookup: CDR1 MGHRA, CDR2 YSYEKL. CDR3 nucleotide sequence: TGCGCCAGCAGCCAAGGACATCTCGCTGGGGCCAACGTCCTGACTTTC. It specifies CASSQGHLAGANVLTF.

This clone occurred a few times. The CDR3 nucleotides read TGTGCCAGCGGCACCGGACAGGGTTACAATTCACCCCTCCACTTT. Its protein product is CASGTGQGYNSPLHF. The chain is built from TRBV6-5 and TRBJ1-6, with 8 bases lining up with TRBD1. Unmatched junction bases numbered 10, after V lost 8 bases and J lost 7 bases. This CDR3 comprises 15 residues. CDR1 MNHEY and CDR2 SVGAGI come from the germline V gene.

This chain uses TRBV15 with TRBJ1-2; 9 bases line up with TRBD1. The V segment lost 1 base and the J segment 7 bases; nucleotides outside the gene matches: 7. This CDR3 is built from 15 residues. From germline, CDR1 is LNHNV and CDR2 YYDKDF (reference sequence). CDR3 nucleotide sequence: TGTGCCACCAGCAGAGGATTACAGGGGGCGCGTGGCTACACCTTC. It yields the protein CATSRGLQGARGYTF.